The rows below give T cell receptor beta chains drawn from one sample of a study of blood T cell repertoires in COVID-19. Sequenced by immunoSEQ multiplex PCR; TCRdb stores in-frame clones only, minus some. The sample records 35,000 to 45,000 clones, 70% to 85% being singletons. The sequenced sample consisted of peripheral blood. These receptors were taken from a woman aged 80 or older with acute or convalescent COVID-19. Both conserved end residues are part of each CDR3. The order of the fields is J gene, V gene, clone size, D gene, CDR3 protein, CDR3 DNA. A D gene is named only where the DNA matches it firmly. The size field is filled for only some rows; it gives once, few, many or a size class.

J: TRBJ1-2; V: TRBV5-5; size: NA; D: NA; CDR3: CASSLQDGYTF; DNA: TGTGCCAGCAGCTTGCAGGATGGCTACACCTTC
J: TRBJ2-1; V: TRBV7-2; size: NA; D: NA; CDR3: CASSPRTGVTRYNEQFF; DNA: TGTGCCAGCAGCCCTCGTACGGGAGTGACCCGCTACAATGAGCAGTTCTTC
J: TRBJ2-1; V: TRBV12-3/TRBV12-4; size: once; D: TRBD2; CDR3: CASDSGSRYEQFF; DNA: TGTGCCAGCGATAGCGGGAGTAGGTATGAGCAGTTCTTC
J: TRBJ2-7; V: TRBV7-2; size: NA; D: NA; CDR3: CASTVDEAYEQYF; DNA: TGTGCCAGCACCGTCGACGAGGCCTACGAGCAGTACTTC
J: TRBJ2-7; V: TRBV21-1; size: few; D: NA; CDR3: CASSKETDRAVGEVYEQYF; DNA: TGTGCCAGCAGCAAAGAGACGGACAGGGCGGTCGGTGAGGTATACGAGCAGTACTTC
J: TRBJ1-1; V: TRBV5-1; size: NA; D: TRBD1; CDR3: CASSATGRGTEAFF; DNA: TGCGCCAGCAGCGCGACAGGGAGAGGCACTGAAGCTTTCTTT
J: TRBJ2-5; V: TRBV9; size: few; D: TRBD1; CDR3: CASSVRQGETQYF; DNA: TGTGCCAGCAGCGTTAGACAGGGAGAGACCCAGTACTTC
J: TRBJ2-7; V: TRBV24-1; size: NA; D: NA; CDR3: CATSGAGEGNRGYEQYF; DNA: TGTGCCACCAGTGGGGCCGGTGAGGGAAACCGGGGCTACGAGCAGTACTTC
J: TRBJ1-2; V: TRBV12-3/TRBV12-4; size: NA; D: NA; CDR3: CASSRQGRYGYTF; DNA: TGTGCCAGCAGCCGTCAGGGGAGATATGGCTACACCTTC
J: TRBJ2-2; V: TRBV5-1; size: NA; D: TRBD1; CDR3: CASSFLEGAQGTGELFF; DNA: TGCGCCAGCAGCTTCTTAGAGGGGGCGCAGGGCACCGGGGAGCTGTTTTTT
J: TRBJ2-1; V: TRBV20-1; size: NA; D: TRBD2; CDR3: CSASGTSGRSEQFF; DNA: TGCAGTGCTAGTGGTACTAGCGGGAGGTCTGAGCAGTTCTTC
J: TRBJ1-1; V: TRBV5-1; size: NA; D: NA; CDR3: CASSLGGFSEAFF; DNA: TGCGCCAGCAGCTTGGGAGGTTTCAGTGAAGCTTTCTTT
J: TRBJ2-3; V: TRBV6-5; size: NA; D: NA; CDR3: CASSYRRITSTDTQYF; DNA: TGTGCCAGCAGTTACCGCAGGATTACTAGCACAGATACGCAGTATTTT
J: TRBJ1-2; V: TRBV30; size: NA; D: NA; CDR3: CAWSTMTRFYGYTF; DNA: TGTGCCTGGAGTACTATGACCCGATTCTATGGCTACACCTTC
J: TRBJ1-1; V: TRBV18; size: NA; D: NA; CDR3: CASSPAGNTEAFF; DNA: TGTGCCAGCTCACCAGCGGGGAACACTGAAGCTTTCTTT
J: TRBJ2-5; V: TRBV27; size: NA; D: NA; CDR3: CASSFVVGETQYF; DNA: TGTGCCAGCAGTTTTGTAGTCGGAGAGACCCAGTACTTC
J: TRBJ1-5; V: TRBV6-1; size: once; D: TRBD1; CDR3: CASSERKDRGNQPQHF; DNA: TGTGCCAGCAGTGAACGGAAAGACAGGGGTAATCAGCCCCAGCATTTT
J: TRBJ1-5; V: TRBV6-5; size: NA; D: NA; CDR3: CASNTGGGQPQHF; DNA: TGTGCCAGCAATACAGGAGGAGGGCAGCCCCAGCATTTT
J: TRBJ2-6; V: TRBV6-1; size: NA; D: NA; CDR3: CASSEANRFAGANVLTF; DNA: TGTGCCAGCAGTGAAGCAAACAGGTTTGCAGGGGCCAACGTCCTGACTTTC
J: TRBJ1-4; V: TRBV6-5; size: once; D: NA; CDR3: CASRSGTTNEKLFF; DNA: TGTGCCAGCAGATCCGGGACAACTAATGAAAAACTGTTTTTT
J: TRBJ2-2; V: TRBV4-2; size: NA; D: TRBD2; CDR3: CASSQGNRGRGLAGVGFPGELFF; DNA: TGTGCCAGCAGCCAAGGAAACCGGGGTCGTGGACTAGCGGGAGTAGGGTTCCCCGGGGAGCTGTTTTTT
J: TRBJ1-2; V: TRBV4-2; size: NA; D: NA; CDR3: CASSQSAMPNYGYTF; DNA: TGTGCCAGCAGCCAGAGCGCCATGCCAAACTATGGCTACACCTTC
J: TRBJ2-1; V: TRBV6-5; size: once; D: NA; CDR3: CASSLSQGSYNEQFF; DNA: TGTGCCAGCAGTCTCTCGCAGGGCTCCTACAATGAGCAGTTCTTC
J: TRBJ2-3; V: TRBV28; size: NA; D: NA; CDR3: CASSLAGDTDTQYF; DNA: TGTGCCAGCAGTTTAGCGGGTGACACAGATACGCAGTATTTT
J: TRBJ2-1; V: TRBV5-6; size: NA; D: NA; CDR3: CASSLVGAVNNEQFF; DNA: TGTGCCAGCAGCTTGGTTGGTGCGGTCAACAATGAGCAGTTCTTC
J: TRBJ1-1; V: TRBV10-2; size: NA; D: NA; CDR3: CASGGLAEAFF; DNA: TGCGCCAGCGGAGGGTTGGCTGAAGCTTTCTTT
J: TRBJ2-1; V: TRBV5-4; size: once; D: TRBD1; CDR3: CASWWTGDNEQFF; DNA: TGTGCCAGCTGGTGGACAGGGGATAATGAGCAGTTCTTC
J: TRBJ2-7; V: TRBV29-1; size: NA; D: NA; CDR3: CSVSLYTEQYF; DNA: TGCAGCGTTTCCCTTTACACCGAGCAGTACTTC